This T cell receptor beta chain was identified in a study of T cells in Graves' hyperthyroidism and ophthalmopathy. TCR beta CDR3 regions were amplified from RNA transcripts. An initial round of RT-PCR targeting the TCR CDR3 relied on the HTBI primer set. TCRdb fed the multiplex PCR reads into MiXCR, producing one record per CDR3 protein. The data contain 550,000 to 600,000 distinct CDR3 sequences, roughly a sixth of them singletons. It was considered stable Graves' hyperthyroidism when ophthalmopathy did not progress within 18 months. V was pared by 5 bases and J by 4 bases, with 7 bases of the junction left unmatched. The germline V gene has CDR1 LNHDA and CDR2 SQIVND (reference sequence). CDR3 length equals 15 residues.

The specimen sequenced was blood. This chain links TRBV19 with TRBJ2-3; 9 bases map to TRBD2. This TCR was sampled from a young woman with Graves' hyperthyroidism. CDR3 nucleotide sequence: TGTGCCAGTAGTGTGGCTAGCGGGGATGCAGATACGCAGTATTTT. Amino acids: CASSVASGDADTQYF.